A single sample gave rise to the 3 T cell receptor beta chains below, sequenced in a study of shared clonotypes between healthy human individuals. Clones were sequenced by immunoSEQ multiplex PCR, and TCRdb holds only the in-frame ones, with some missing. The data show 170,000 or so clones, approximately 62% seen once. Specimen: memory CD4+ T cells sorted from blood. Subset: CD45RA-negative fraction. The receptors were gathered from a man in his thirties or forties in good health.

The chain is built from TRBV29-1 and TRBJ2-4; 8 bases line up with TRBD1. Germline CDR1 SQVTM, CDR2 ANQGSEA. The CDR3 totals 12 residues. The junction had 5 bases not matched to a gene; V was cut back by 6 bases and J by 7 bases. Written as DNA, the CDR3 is TGCAGCGTAACACAGGGGGACAACATTCAGTACTTC. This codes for CSVTQGDNIQYF.

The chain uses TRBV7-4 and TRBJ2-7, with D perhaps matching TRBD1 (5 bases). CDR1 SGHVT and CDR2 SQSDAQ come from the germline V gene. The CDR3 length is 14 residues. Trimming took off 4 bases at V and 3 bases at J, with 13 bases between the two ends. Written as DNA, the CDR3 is TGTGCCAGCAGCTCAAGGGGCAGGGTCTACGAGCAGTACTTC. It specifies CASSSRGRVYEQYF.

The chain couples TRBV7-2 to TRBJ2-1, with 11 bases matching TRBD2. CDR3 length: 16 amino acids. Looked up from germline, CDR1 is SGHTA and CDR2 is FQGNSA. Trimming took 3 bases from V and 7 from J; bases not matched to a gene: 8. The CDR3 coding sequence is TGTGCCAGCAGCTTTAGTTTAGCGGGAGGGAGAAATGAGCAGTTCTTC. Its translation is CASSFSLAGGRNEQFF.